Listed below are T cell receptor beta chains from one sample, sequenced in a study of siplizumab effects on memory and regulatory T cells. TCRdb's copy holds only in-frame clones and misses some; the assay was immunoSEQ multiplex PCR. Seen here are over 100,000 clones, about 90% observed once, and the top ten hold 0.65% to 0.9%. The sequencing input was Tregs sorted from blood. The receptor source for this set is a human donor in good health. The CDR3 runs from the conserved cysteine through the conserved F or W. The D gene is left open where the match is weak. For some rows the clone size is stated as once, few or many, or as a class when expanded; others skip it.

abundance,v_gene,d_gene,j_gene,CDR3nt,CDR3aa
NA,TRBV11-3,TRBD2,TRBJ2-1,TGTGCCAGCAGCTTAGTCAGCGGGGGCTACAATGAGCAGTTCTTC,CASSLVSGGYNEQFF
NA,TRBV29-1,NA,TRBJ1-3,TGCAGCGTTGCGCACAACTCTGGAAACACCATATATTTT,CSVAHNSGNTIYF
NA,TRBV18,TRBD1,TRBJ2-5,TGTGCCAGCTCACCAGTTCCACCTTCCGCGGGACAGGGTAAAGAGACCCAGTACTTC,CASSPVPPSAGQGKETQYF
NA,TRBV27,TRBD2,TRBJ2-5,TGTGCCAGCAGTCCCCTCGTGGTAGCGGGACGAGGGGAAGAGACCCAGTACTTC,CASSPLVVAGRGEETQYF
NA,TRBV18,TRBD2,TRBJ2-7,TGTGCCAGCTCAGGGCGGGAGGACTCCTACGAGCAGTACTTC,CASSGREDSYEQYF
few,TRBV19,NA,TRBJ2-7,TGTGCCAGTAGTACACCATGGAACGAGGAGCAGTACTTC,CASSTPWNEEQYF
NA,TRBV5-4,NA,TRBJ2-7,TGTGCCAGCAGCCCGACAGGCCTTTCGGGGGAGCAGTACTTC,CASSPTGLSGEQYF
NA,TRBV19,TRBD1,TRBJ2-7,TGTGCCAGTAGTAAAGACAGGGGCCCGATCTACGAGCAGTACTTC,CASSKDRGPIYEQYF
NA,TRBV15,NA,TRBJ2-2,TGTGCCACCAGCAGAGCTTACACCGGGGAGCTGTTTTTT,CATSRAYTGELFF
NA,TRBV5-1,NA,TRBJ2-5,TGCGCCAGCAGCTTGGGCTCTCGCGGAGAGACCCAGTACTTC,CASSLGSRGETQYF